These 28 T cell receptor beta chains came from one sample sequenced in a study of OX40 agonist ivuxolimab in advanced cancers. The data were produced by immunoSEQ multiplex PCR, yet TCRdb's version contains in-frame clones alone and is incomplete. The data hold 40,000 to 45,000 clones, with more than 80% observed a single time. The sample in question was CD4+ or CD8+ T cells sorted from blood, obtained in a trial of the OX40 agonist ivuxolimab. The receptors originated from an adult with an advanced solid tumor such as melanoma, head and neck, liver or kidney cancer.

CDR3 nucleotide sequence: TGCGCCAGCAGCTTGGACTCGGCCAGCCAAAACATTCAGTACTTC. This codes for CASSLDSASQNIQYF. The rearrangement uses TRBV4-1 and TRBJ2-4; TRBD2 might be the D (5 bases). Germline loops: CDR1 MGHRA, CDR2 YSYEKL. The CDR3 consists of 15 residues. Between the trimmed V and J ends, which lost 5 bases and 5 bases, there was a span of 16 bases.

This sequence joins TRBV11-3 and TRBJ2-1; 8 nucleotides match TRBD2. The CDR3 consists of 15 residues. Germline V gene data show CDR1 as SGHNT and CDR2 as YENEEA. The V segment lost 5 bases and the J segment 6 bases; nucleotides outside the gene matches: 9. CDR3 sequence (DNA): TGTGCCAGCAGCCCCGGGACTAGAATATTCAATGAGCAGTTCTTC. This sequence encodes CASSPGTRIFNEQFF. Based on the CDR3 plus reference TRBV11-3 and TRBJ2-1, the full variable domain is EAGVVQSPRYKIIEKKQPVAFWCNPISGHNTLYWYLQNLGQGPELLIRYENEEAVDDSQLPKDRFSAERLKGVDSTLKIQPAELGDSAVYLCASSPGTRIFNEQFFGPGTRLTVL.

The chain uses TRBV6-6 and TRBJ1-5, with D unclear. This CDR3 has 13 residues. The V and J ends lost 6 bases and 3 bases respectively, with 9 bases between them. CDR1 MNHNY and CDR2 SVGAGI come from the germline V gene (reference sequence). CDR3 residues: CASRGQVNQPQHF. Here the CDR3 DNA reads TGTGCCAGCAGGGGCCAGGTCAATCAGCCCCAGCATTTT.

V usage is TRBV28 and J usage is TRBJ2-5, with 7 bases that match TRBD1. The J call may be wrong; the DNA end is better matched by TRBJ2-7. CDR1 MDHEN and CDR2 SYDVKM come from the germline V gene. This CDR3 has 13 residues. CDR3 loop: CAATGTDQYEQYF. The CDR3 nucleotides are TGTGCCGCTACCGGGACAGACCAGTACGAGCAGTACTTC.

The V and J genes are TRBV5-1 and TRBJ2-2, with D possibly being TRBD1 or TRBD2 (5 bases each). The ends were cut back, 2 bases at V and 4 bases at J, with 15 bases in the middle. The CDR3 is 16 amino acids. The germline CDR1 and CDR2 sequences are SGHRS and YFSETQ. The CDR3 sequence: CASSLRGESTTGELFF. The CDR3 coding sequence is TGCGCCAGCAGCTTAAGAGGGGAGTCGACCACCGGGGAGCTGTTTTTT.

The chain carries TRBV29-1 and TRBJ1-2; D is uncertain. The CDR3 length is 15 residues. The germline V and J ends were trimmed by 0 bases and 2 bases, with 13 bases remaining between them. CDR1 is SQVTM and CDR2 is ANQGSEA in the germline V gene. The CDR3 reads CSVEDRKGPNYGYTF. DNA for the CDR3: TGCAGCGTTGAAGATCGGAAAGGGCCCAACTATGGCTACACCTTC.

The chain has TRBV7-2 and TRBJ2-5; 12 nucleotides agree with TRBD2. There are 16 residues in the CDR3. Looked up from germline, CDR1 is SGHTA and CDR2 is FQGNSA. V trimming: 5 bases; J trimming: 11 bases; junction bases outside the gene matches: 15. CDR3 sequence: CASSQTSGRPHLEQYF. In DNA form, the CDR3 reads TGTGCCAGCAGCCAAACTAGCGGGAGGCCTCACTTAGAGCAGTACTTC.

V gene TRBV6-6 combines with J gene TRBJ2-5; D unclear. From germline, CDR1 is MNHNY and CDR2 SVGAGI (reference sequence). V was trimmed by 6 bases and J by 11 bases, leaving 19 bases between them. The CDR3 runs to 13 residues. In nucleotides, the CDR3 is TGTGCCAGCAGCTTGAAAGCCACGGGTGAGCAGTACTTC. Translated, it gives CASSLKATGEQYF.

The chain combines TRBV7-9 with TRBJ2-2, with D possibly matching TRBD1 (5 bases). The CDR3 is 15 residues long. CDR1 and CDR2 from the germline V gene are SEHNR and FQNEAQ (reference sequence). Between the trimmed V and J ends, which lost 7 bases and 0 bases, there was a span of 12 bases. The CDR3, as DNA: TGTGCCAGCACCTCCGTGGACACGAACACCGGGGAGCTGTTTTTT. It specifies CASTSVDTNTGELFF.

This clone was detected once. This chain uses TRBV7-3 with TRBJ2-3, with D tentatively TRBD1 (6 bases). V was cut by 5 bases and J by 3 bases, with 9 bases left in between. CDR3 length equals 13 residues. The germline CDR1 and CDR2 sequences are SGHTA and FQGTGA. The chain's CDR3 is CASSRTGTDTQYF. The CDR3 DNA reads as TGTGCCAGCAGCCGTACAGGGACAGATACGCAGTATTTT. Drawing the rest from reference TRBV7-3 and TRBJ2-3, the complete variable domain is GAGVSQTPSNKVTEKGKYVELRCDPISGHTALYWYRQSLGQGPEFLIYFQGTGAADDSGLPNDRFFAVRPEGSVSTLKIQRTERGDSAVYLCASSRTGTDTQYFGPGTRLTVL.

This clone was recorded a few times. The V call is TRBV6-1, the J call TRBJ1-2; D is unclear. The V and J ends lost 3 bases and 3 bases respectively, with 20 bases between them. Per germline, CDR1 MNHNS and CDR2 SASEGT. The CDR3 has 17 residues. The CDR3, as DNA: TGTGCCAGCAGTGATGTAGTTTGGGTGGATTCATACTATGGCTACACCTTC. Its protein product is CASSDVVWVDSYYGYTF.

V usage is TRBV2 and J usage is TRBJ2-7; 11 bases are a match to TRBD1. V lost 8 bases and J lost 5; bases outside the gene matches: 8. The CDR3 covers 14 residues. CDR1 and CDR2 from the germline V gene are SNHLY and FYNNEI. The CDR3 nucleotides are TGTGCCAGCTCCTCCGGACAGGGGGCCAACGAGCAGTACTTC. Translating gives CASSSGQGANEQYF.

This chain joins TRBV28 and TRBJ1-4; D possibly corresponds to TRBD1 (6 bases). V was cut by 4 bases and J by 0 bases, with 12 bases left in between. The CDR3 length is 16 residues. Germline CDR1 is MDHEN and CDR2 is SYDVKM. DNA for the CDR3: TGTGCCAGCAGTTCTGCGGGGGCAGCAACTAATGAAAAACTGTTTTTT. Protein: CASSSAGAATNEKLFF.

The CDR3 region is CASSLARASSAFF. The CDR3 DNA reads TGTGCCAGCAGCTTAGCGCGCGCCAGTTCAGCTTTCTTT. The chain combines TRBV7-2 with TRBJ1-1; D gene ambiguous. This CDR3 is 13 amino acids long. Trimming shortened V by 0 bases and J by 10 bases, and 12 bases separated the two germline ends. Germline values: CDR1 SGHTA, CDR2 FQGNSA.

The CDR3 protein is CASSQTGGGIQPQHF. The CDR3 DNA reads as TGTGCCAGCAGCCAGACGGGGGGCGGCATACAGCCCCAGCATTTT. V usage is TRBV7-2 and J usage is TRBJ1-5; possible D gene TRBD1, 6 bases. The CDR3 spans 15 residues. The germline CDR1 and CDR2 sequences are SGHTA and FQGNSA. V was trimmed by 5 bases and J by 7 bases, leaving 18 bases between them.

This clone was observed a handful of times. The rearrangement links TRBV5-1 to TRBJ1-3, with D unresolved. The germline V gene has CDR1 SGHRS and CDR2 YFSETQ. This CDR3 contains 13 residues. V shed 7 bases and J shed 5 bases, with 13 bases lying between them. The CDR3 protein is CASPLTLRNTIYF. The CDR3 DNA reads as TGCGCCAGCCCTTTAACCTTAAGAAACACCATATATTTT.

This clone came up once. The chain is built from TRBV5-5 and TRBJ1-4; D is possibly TRBD1 (5 bases). V was trimmed by 4 bases and J by 3 bases, leaving 7 bases between them. This CDR3 spans 13 amino acids. CDR1 is SGHKS, CDR2 YYEKEE, per germline (reference sequence). CDR3 bases: TGTGCCAGCAGCACGACAGCTAATGAAAAACTGTTTTTT. This encodes CASSTTANEKLFF.

The chain carries TRBV28 and TRBJ1-3; possibly TRBD1 for D (6 bases). The CDR3 is made up of 15 amino acids. Germline V lookup: CDR1 MDHEN, CDR2 SYDVKM. V was clipped by 2 bases and J by 1 base, with 9 bases between them. For the CDR3, the DNA is TGTGCCAGCAGTTTACAAGGGACATCTGGAAACACCATATATTTT. This gives the protein CASSLQGTSGNTIYF.

This clone was detected a few times. The chain has TRBV28 and TRBJ2-5; 9 bases agree with TRBD2. Germline V gives CDR1 MDHEN, CDR2 SYDVKM. The J segment lost 3 bases and the V segment lost 8 bases, leaving 7 bases of the junction unmatched. This CDR3 has 14 residues. For the CDR3, the DNA is TGTGCCAGCCTTAGCGGGGGAAATAAAGAGACCCAGTACTTC. Translation gives CASLSGGNKETQYF.

The CDR3 DNA reads TGTGCCTTCAGCCCCGGGTCAGGCACAGATACGCAGTATTTT. Its translation: CAFSPGSGTDTQYF. The J gene is TRBJ2-3, the V gene TRBV28; D gene uncertain. Germline CDR1 and CDR2: MDHEN and SYDVKM. The CDR3 consists of 14 residues. The ends were cut back, 11 bases at V and 1 base at J, with 16 bases in the middle.

A few counts support this clone. V is TRBV5-5 and J is TRBJ1-3; D is perhaps TRBD1 (6 bases). The CDR3 covers 15 residues. Deletions cut 1 base from V and 2 bases from J, with 10 bases between. The germline gives CDR1 SGHKS, CDR2 YYEKEE (reference sequence). The CDR3 DNA is TGTGCCAGCAGCTTGAGGGGGGTACCTGGAAACACCATATATTTT. This gives the protein CASSLRGVPGNTIYF.

This clone was recorded a few times. The gene calls are TRBV5-4 and TRBJ2-3; D gene unclear. The CDR3 spans 10 residues. V was clipped by 9 bases and J by 3 bases, with 5 bases between them. CDR1 and CDR2 from the germline V gene are SGHNT and YYREEE (reference sequence). CDR3 nucleotides: TGTGCCAACCCGACAGATACGCAGTATTTT. It encodes CANPTDTQYF.

The rearrangement uses TRBV19 and TRBJ1-5, with 9 nucleotides matching TRBD1. The junction had 12 bases not matched to a gene; V was cut back by 5 bases and J by 7 bases. Germline V gene sequence: CDR1 LNHDA, CDR2 SQIVND (reference sequence). The CDR3 consists of 16 residues. The CDR3 nucleotides are TGTGCCAGTAGTGAAACAGGGGGCAGTTTCAAGCAGCCCCAGCATTTT. This sequence encodes CASSETGGSFKQPQHF. The whole variable domain, filled in from reference TRBV19 and TRBJ1-5, reads DGGITQSPKYLFRKEGQNVTLSCEQNLNHDAMYWYRQDPGQGLRLIYYSQIVNDFQKGDIAEGYSVSREKKESFPLTVTSAQKNPTAFYLCASSETGGSFKQPQHFGDGTRLSIL.

The V gene is TRBV4-3, the J gene TRBJ1-2; a weak D match, TRBD1 (6 bases). The CDR3 spans 18 residues. Looked up from germline, CDR1 is LGHNA and CDR2 is YSLEER. Between the trimmed V and J ends, which lost 0 bases and 4 bases, there was a span of 21 bases. The CDR3 DNA is TGCGCCAGCAGCCAAGAGATAGCTGAGCGGGGGCGAGTCTATGGCTACACCTTC. This translates into CASSQEIAERGRVYGYTF.

The CDR3 DNA is TGCGCCAGCAGCCCGGCGGGAGGAGTCAAAAACATTCAGTACTTC. Translating it yields CASSPAGGVKNIQYF. The chain carries TRBV5-1 and TRBJ2-4; 8 bases line up with TRBD2. Germline V CDR1 and CDR2: SGHRS, YFSETQ. V lost 4 bases to trimming and J lost 3 bases; unmatched junction nucleotides: 6. CDR3 length: 15 amino acids. The complete variable domain, with remaining parts taken from reference TRBV5-1 and TRBJ2-4, reads KAGVTQTPRYLIKTRGQQVTLSCSPISGHRSVSWYQQTPGQGLQFLFEYFSETQRNKGNFPGRFSGRQFSNSRSEMNVSTLELGDSALYLCASSPAGGVKNIQYFGAGTRLSVL.

Note on this clone: The sample contains more than one DNA sequence encoding this CDR3. V gene TRBV19 combines with J gene TRBJ1-1; TRBD1 is a possible D gene (5 bases). Trimming cost V 3 bases and J 4 bases, with 9 bases left between them. The CDR3 is 13 residues long. Looked up from germline, CDR1 is LNHDA and CDR2 is SQIVND (reference sequence). The CDR3 sequence: CASSMQGITEAFF. DNA for the CDR3: TGTGCCAGTAGTATGCAGGGTATCACTGAAGCTTTCTTT.

The chain links TRBV7-9 to TRBJ2-1; the D is unclear. The CDR3 contains 13 residues. Trimming removed 2 bases at V and 7 bases at J, with 9 bases between. CDR1 is SEHNR, CDR2 FQNEAQ, per germline (reference sequence). The CDR3 sequence: CASSLRTRNEQFF. The DNA for the CDR3 is TGTGCCAGCAGCTTACGTACCCGGAATGAGCAGTTCTTC.

J is TRBJ1-2 and V is TRBV5-1; maybe TRBD1 (6 bases). Between the trimmed V and J ends, which lost 0 bases and 6 bases, there was a span of 27 bases. CDR3 size: 19 residues. Germline CDR1 and CDR2: SGHRS and YFSETQ. The CDR3 sequence: CASSLAGGAASTSIHGYTF. As DNA, the CDR3 is TGCGCCAGCAGCTTGGCTGGGGGGGCGGCCTCCACCTCTATCCATGGCTACACCTTC.